This T cell receptor beta chain comes out of a study of T-cell reconstitution after alpha-beta-depleted transplantation in children. Study-wide results and caveats: T-cell counts and diversity were attributed mostly to newly produced T cells one year after transplant. Several hundred expanded graft clones reportedly supplied alpha-beta T cells about two months after transplant.

CDR1 is DFQATT, CDR2 SNEGSKA, per germline (reference sequence). The V and J ends lost 0 bases and 0 bases, in that order; junction bases with no gene match: 13. The CDR3 runs to 19 residues. Preparation of the TCRbeta library used unique molecular identifiers. TCRdb recomputed calls from the PCR reads with MiXCR, one row per CDR3 protein. This table holds 500,000 or so distinct CDR3 sequences, 11% found once. This clonotype was counted between two and nine times. The antigen is not known. This clonotype was obtained from a female patient aged 2 to 10 who had a stem cell transplant for aplastic anemia, so the T cells may come from the graft donor. Source: PBMCs, mostly from graft donor cells, taken 180 days after TCRalphabeta/CD19-depleted stem cell transplant. This rearrangement joins TRBV20-1 to TRBJ2-1; the match to TRBD2 covers 8 bases. CDR3 sequence reads: CSARDKKQTREDSYNEQFF. In nucleotides, the CDR3 is TGCAGTGCTAGAGATAAGAAGCAAACGCGGGAGGACTCCTACAATGAGCAGTTCTTC.